Listed below are T cell receptor beta chains from one sample, sequenced in a study of blood T cell repertoires in COVID-19. Repertoires were generated with immunoSEQ multiplex PCR, while TCRdb's copy carries only in-frame clones and drops some. There are roughly 340,000 clones in the sample; roughly 90% occur only once, and roughly 6.6% lies in the top ten. The sequencing input was peripheral blood. The receptors here all came from a woman between 70 and 85 years old with COVID-19, enrolled during active disease. The conserved cysteine and the conserved F or W are not part of the CDR3 here.

TRBJ1-2,13,TRBV5-1,ASSLAATGGDGYT
TRBJ2-7,12,TRBV5-5,ASSLRGTDYEQY
TRBJ1-1,12,TRBV5-1,ASSLVTGDTEAF
TRBJ1-3,12,TRBV5-8,ASSPDSFGNTIY
TRBJ2-3,13,TRBV6-5,ASSYRGLATDTQY
TRBJ2-1,10,TRBV6-6,ASREGSKGVF
TRBJ2-5,14,TRBV10-1,ASSPGGTSGVETQY
TRBJ2-5,13,TRBV27,ASSLEGQVQETQY
TRBJ1-2,12,TRBV24-1,ATSDYDRFYGYT
TRBJ1-1,12,TRBV27,ASSLGQGTTEAF
TRBJ1-1,14,TRBV18,ASSQRGRVPDTEAF
TRBJ1-2,10,TRBV19,ASSQAIGGYT
TRBJ2-1,10,TRBV7-9,ASSKLAVEQF
TRBJ2-3,12,TRBV2,ASSVSGGADTQY
TRBJ1-6,13,TRBV28,ASSLTGVYNSPLH
TRBJ1-6,14,TRBV6-5,ASSNSGEVLNSPLH
TRBJ1-1,11,TRBV5-4,ASSYDRNTEAF
TRBJ1-2,13,TRBV4-1,ASSHQGQGPYGYT
TRBJ1-3,15,TRBV9,ASSRDRGLGSGNTIY
TRBJ2-2,11,TRBV5-1,ASTSANTGELF
TRBJ1-1,11,TRBV6-1,ASTQGRNTEAF
TRBJ2-3,13,TRBV2,ATRTSGGALDTQY
TRBJ1-2,14,TRBV24-1,ATSDSRTGAGYGYT
TRBJ1-1,16,TRBV4-3,ASSQDGGTGRLGTEAF
TRBJ2-1,14,TRBV4-3,ASSQDDGGGGQEQF
TRBJ2-1,12,TRBV5-1,ASSHSGTTNEQF
TRBJ2-3,13,TRBV6-4,ASSESGGSTDTQY
TRBJ1-5,13,TRBV19,ASSIVAGAGQPQH
TRBJ2-7,11,TRBV2,ASSRDRGYEQY
TRBJ1-6,11,TRBV19,ASNDRGQGTLH
TRBJ2-2,14,TRBV28,ASSPPHGGAGGELF
TRBJ2-1,14,TRBV6-6,ASSYRSVAGRNEQF
TRBJ1-5,11,TRBV27,ASSLVVDQPQH
TRBJ1-1,12,TRBV19,ASSPWTANTEAF
TRBJ2-7,12,TRBV5-1,ASSLDGGSYEQY
TRBJ1-4,15,TRBV4-3,ASSQEVETGGNEKLF